This is a list of T cell receptor beta chains from one sample in a study of T-cell memory formation after mild COVID-19. MiXCR, applied by TCRdb to the 5' RACE reads, yields one record per CDR3 protein. This table holds 550,000 to 650,000 distinct CDR3 sequences, approximately 15% found once. Sequencing input: PBMCs or a T cell subset sorted from them (not recorded which). The source of these receptors is an adult woman who had mild COVID-19 (a few samples of this study predate the infection). Cell type and time point are not known. Each CDR3 is given with its conserved first and last residue.

J gene: TRBJ1-5; V gene: TRBV7-6; CDR3 protein: CASSLSPGQASNQPQHF
J gene: TRBJ1-2; V gene: TRBV12-3/TRBV12-4; CDR3 protein: CASSLALRSGGYTF
J gene: TRBJ2-2; V gene: TRBV19; CDR3 protein: CASSTIVSGELFF
J gene: TRBJ1-1; V gene: TRBV12-3/TRBV12-4; CDR3 protein: CASTPRPRRQGYNTEAFF
J gene: TRBJ2-5; V gene: TRBV29-1; CDR3 protein: CSVHRGRETQYF
J gene: TRBJ1-1; V gene: TRBV4-1; CDR3 protein: CASSQGDRNTEAFF
J gene: TRBJ2-1; V gene: TRBV7-7; CDR3 protein: CASSTTRSSYNEQFF
J gene: TRBJ2-7; V gene: TRBV27; CDR3 protein: CASRMSRTTYEQYF
J gene: TRBJ2-5; V gene: TRBV6-2/TRBV6-3; CDR3 protein: CASSGLAGIQETQYF
J gene: TRBJ1-1; V gene: TRBV18; CDR3 protein: CASSPSTGVNTEAFF
J gene: TRBJ1-2; V gene: TRBV29-1; CDR3 protein: CSVDGAFRYGYTF
J gene: TRBJ2-7; V gene: TRBV29-1; CDR3 protein: CSAMTSSTYEQYF
J gene: TRBJ2-1; V gene: TRBV7-3; CDR3 protein: CASSSRGQGWNEQFF
J gene: TRBJ1-5; V gene: TRBV6-2/TRBV6-3; CDR3 protein: CASTQVGAPDQPQHF
J gene: TRBJ1-2; V gene: TRBV12-3/TRBV12-4; CDR3 protein: CASSATVSYGYTF
J gene: TRBJ1-1; V gene: TRBV7-9; CDR3 protein: CASSLSGTGVDTEAFF
J gene: TRBJ2-3; V gene: TRBV5-1; CDR3 protein: CASSRTSMSDTQYF
J gene: TRBJ1-2; V gene: TRBV10-3; CDR3 protein: CAISDSSANYGYTF
J gene: TRBJ2-5; V gene: TRBV7-2; CDR3 protein: CASSLLLGREKTQYF
J gene: TRBJ2-2; V gene: TRBV9; CDR3 protein: CASSGHGWTGGELFF
J gene: TRBJ2-2; V gene: TRBV18; CDR3 protein: CASSPPYPPPGQGNTGELFF
J gene: TRBJ1-1; V gene: TRBV5-1; CDR3 protein: CASSGHRVGTEAFF
J gene: TRBJ2-7; V gene: TRBV27; CDR3 protein: CASSLVSETGRNEQYF
J gene: TRBJ2-2; V gene: TRBV9; CDR3 protein: CASSVAVRGATGELFF
J gene: TRBJ2-7; V gene: TRBV7-9; CDR3 protein: CASSPENRLGPGYEQYF
J gene: TRBJ1-1; V gene: TRBV5-1; CDR3 protein: CASSLEVGSNTEAFF
J gene: TRBJ1-1; V gene: TRBV12-3/TRBV12-4; CDR3 protein: CASSSSYGWLNTEAFF
J gene: TRBJ2-1; V gene: TRBV5-5; CDR3 protein: CASSPGGASSYNEQFF
J gene: TRBJ2-1; V gene: TRBV10-3; CDR3 protein: CAISESEGRVYNEQFF
J gene: TRBJ1-2; V gene: TRBV7-2; CDR3 protein: CASSATGGANYGYTF
J gene: TRBJ2-1; V gene: TRBV9; CDR3 protein: CASSVGTFSGNEQFF
J gene: TRBJ2-1; V gene: TRBV28; CDR3 protein: CASSLGRPFRQFF
J gene: TRBJ1-2; V gene: TRBV20-1; CDR3 protein: CSAPGWAYGYTF
J gene: TRBJ2-1; V gene: TRBV20-1; CDR3 protein: CSATSLGTSSYNEQFF
J gene: TRBJ2-5; V gene: TRBV21-1; CDR3 protein: CASSPRAGVPRETQYF
J gene: TRBJ1-6; V gene: TRBV10-2; CDR3 protein: CASSESAGHHNSPLHF
J gene: TRBJ2-7; V gene: TRBV20-1; CDR3 protein: CSAPPRRGSPSYEQYF
J gene: TRBJ2-7; V gene: TRBV20-1; CDR3 protein: CSATGQGNSYEQYF
J gene: TRBJ1-4; V gene: TRBV7-9; CDR3 protein: CASSYRQGLNEKLFF
J gene: TRBJ2-1; V gene: TRBV7-6; CDR3 protein: CASSAISSGTGPPLIYNEQFF
J gene: TRBJ2-3; V gene: TRBV20-1; CDR3 protein: CSAPSSGRARTDTQYF
J gene: TRBJ2-3; V gene: TRBV6-1; CDR3 protein: CASTFWGGQSTDTQYF
J gene: TRBJ2-7; V gene: TRBV4-3; CDR3 protein: CASSQAAYSDYEQYF
J gene: TRBJ1-1; V gene: TRBV9; CDR3 protein: CASSLLGVRKNTEAFF
J gene: TRBJ2-5; V gene: TRBV18; CDR3 protein: CASSPPGLAGTGTQYF
J gene: TRBJ2-1; V gene: TRBV6-2/TRBV6-3; CDR3 protein: CASSLPGLGNNEQFF
J gene: TRBJ2-3; V gene: TRBV11-2; CDR3 protein: CASSRGLAGVPSTDTQYF
J gene: TRBJ1-1; V gene: TRBV7-2; CDR3 protein: CAGYKNTEAFF
J gene: TRBJ2-3; V gene: TRBV3-1; CDR3 protein: CASSQLAGGPGTDTQYF
J gene: TRBJ2-1; V gene: TRBV11-2; CDR3 protein: CASSPGTPEQFF
J gene: TRBJ2-5; V gene: TRBV7-9; CDR3 protein: CASSSNPGTGYQETQYF
J gene: TRBJ2-3; V gene: TRBV7-8; CDR3 protein: CASSPGTSGGLRTDTQYF
J gene: TRBJ2-1; V gene: TRBV5-1; CDR3 protein: CASSLGSSGGGRYNEQFF
J gene: TRBJ1-2; V gene: TRBV5-1; CDR3 protein: CASSFGPGQTYGYTF
J gene: TRBJ2-7; V gene: TRBV19; CDR3 protein: CASSNRGSYEQYF
J gene: TRBJ2-1; V gene: TRBV4-2; CDR3 protein: CASSQPGSYNEQFF